The source of this TCR beta chain is a study of vaccination effects on CD4 cells after COVID-19. Clones were read by immunoSEQ multiplex PCR, and TCRdb kept only the in-frame ones, dropping some. The data hold fewer than 30,000 clones, with over 55% observed a single time. This CDR3 is built from 13 residues. The V gene end was trimmed by 2 bases and the J gene end by 7 bases; junction bases not matched to a gene: 3. CDR1 and CDR2 from the germline V gene are SGHRS and YFSETQ. Expansion with viral peptide pools was applied to antigen-specific CD4+ T cells by the ViraFEST assay prior to sequencing. Once cultured for 10 days, the cells underwent separation to obtain CD4+ T cells. Vaccine recipients had no previous SARS-CoV-2 infection; their nucleocapsid antibodies were negative. This clone was picked up one time. What it recognizes is unknown.

The sample was CD4+ T cells from PBMCs cultured with HCoV-OC43 spike peptides, taken before COVID-19 vaccination. Subset in this sample: HCoV-OC43 spike overlapping peptide pool stimulation. The chain couples TRBV5-1 to TRBJ1-1; 9 nucleotides line up with TRBD1. This sequence was found in a human donor who received a COVID-19 vaccine. The DNA for the CDR3 is TGCGCCAGCAGCTTTAACAGGGGGCATGAAGCTTTCTTT. The encoded protein is CASSFNRGHEAFF.